This T cell receptor (beta chain) was observed in a study of T-cell reconstitution after alpha-beta-depleted transplantation in children. Library preparation (for TCRbeta) was performed with unique molecular identifiers. TCRdb fed the PCR reads into MiXCR, producing one record per CDR3 protein. The repertoire has a few hundred thousand distinct CDR3 sequences, 10% of them found once; the top ten carry under 3%. Germline loops: CDR1 MGHRA, CDR2 YSYEKL. The CDR3 is made up of 16 amino acids. V was pared by 1 base and J by 2 bases, with 13 bases between. Specimen: PBMCs from the stem cell graft donor, collected from the stem cell graft. The sequence came from a human donor who donated a stem cell graft to a child with acute lymphoblastic leukemia. This chain joins TRBV4-1 and TRBJ2-3, with D possibly TRBD2 on 5 matching bases. In nucleotides, the CDR3 is TGCGCCAGCAGCCAAGCTCCTAGCAGACCCACAGATACGCAGTATTTT. Encoded protein: CASSQAPSRPTDTQYF.